This is a list of T cell receptor beta chains from one sample in a study of Graves' ophthalmopathy and Graves' hyperthyroidism. TCRdb re-analysed the multiplex PCR reads in MiXCR, keeping a single row per CDR3 protein. Of approximately 210,000 distinct CDR3 sequences listed, about 32% are singletons. The sample was peripheral blood. All receptors derive from a man aged 50 to 60 with Graves' ophthalmopathy. Each CDR3 is given with its conserved first and last residue. Each record gives: clone size, J gene, D gene, V gene, CDR3 DNA, CDR3 protein. A D gene is named only where the DNA matches it firmly. Expanded clones are given a class, and other clones once, few, many or no size at all.

size: many
J: TRBJ2-2
D: TRBD2
V: TRBV10-3
DNA: TGTGCCAGCAGCGAGTCACTAGCGGGGTCCACCGGGGAGCTGTTTTTT
CDR3: CASSESLAGSTGELFF

size: many
J: TRBJ2-5
D: TRBD1
V: TRBV14
DNA: TGTGCCAGCAGTCCCGGACAGGGGGCTTGGGAGACCCAGTACTTC
CDR3: CASSPGQGAWETQYF

size: few
J: TRBJ2-5
D: TRBD2
V: TRBV6-1
DNA: TGTGCCAGCAGTGATTTGGCTAGCGGAAAAGAGACCCAGTACTTC
CDR3: CASSDLASGKETQYF

size: many
J: TRBJ2-7
D: TRBD2
V: TRBV11-1
DNA: TGTGCCAGCAGCCCCCTGCCCTCCTCGCGGGAGTCCTACGAGCAGTACTTC
CDR3: CASSPLPSSRESYEQYF

size: .
J: TRBJ2-7
D: .
V: TRBV20-1
DNA: TGCAGTGCTAGGGCCAACGCAAGGTACGAGCAGTACTTC
CDR3: CSARANARYEQYF

size: many
J: TRBJ2-7
D: TRBD2
V: TRBV27
DNA: TGTGCCAGCAGTTCCGGGACTAGAGTGGCCGAGCAGTACTTC
CDR3: CASSSGTRVAEQYF

size: .
J: TRBJ1-5
D: .
V: TRBV27
DNA: TGTGCCAGCAGCCAGAGGGGAAGCGTAAGCAATCAGCCCCAGCATTTT
CDR3: CASSQRGSVSNQPQHF

size: many
J: TRBJ2-5
D: .
V: TRBV5-1
DNA: TGCGCCAGCAGCTTGGCCAGTCGGGAGACCCAGTACTTC
CDR3: CASSLASRETQYF

size: many
J: TRBJ2-5
D: .
V: TRBV6-1
DNA: TGTGCCAGCAGCGGACTGGAAGAGACCCAGTACTTC
CDR3: CASSGLEETQYF

size: many
J: TRBJ2-6
D: TRBD2
V: TRBV4-1
DNA: TGCGCCAGCAGCCAAGTTTCAGCGGGAGGGCCTGGGGCCAACGTCCTGACTTTC
CDR3: CASSQVSAGGPGANVLTF

size: many
J: TRBJ2-2
D: .
V: TRBV7-8
DNA: TGTGCCAGCAGCCACTCGGGTCCTAACACCGGGGAGCTGTTTTTT
CDR3: CASSHSGPNTGELFF

size: .
J: TRBJ2-3
D: .
V: TRBV11-2
DNA: TGTGCCAGCAGCTTAGATGGGCCCGGGATGTCAGATACGCAGTATTTT
CDR3: CASSLDGPGMSDTQYF

size: many
J: TRBJ1-2
D: .
V: TRBV12-3/TRBV12-4
DNA: TGTGCCAGCAGTTTTAAGTATGGCTACACCTTC
CDR3: CASSFKYGYTF

size: many
J: TRBJ2-7
D: .
V: TRBV5-6
DNA: TGTGCCAGCAGCTTGGGTGGCTACTACGAGCAGTACTTC
CDR3: CASSLGGYYEQYF

size: .
J: TRBJ1-1
D: .
V: TRBV6-1
DNA: TGTGCCAGCCTCCGGGCCCTCAAGGGTCACACTGAAGCTTTCTTT
CDR3: CASLRALKGHTEAFF

size: .
J: TRBJ2-7
D: .
V: TRBV11-2
DNA: TGTGCCAGCAGCTTAGAGGCCACCCTATTGGGGGAGCAGTACTTC
CDR3: CASSLEATLLGEQYF

size: .
J: TRBJ1-3
D: TRBD1
V: TRBV6-5
DNA: TGTGCCAGCAGTTACGGGACAGTCTCTGGAAACACCATATATTTT
CDR3: CASSYGTVSGNTIYF

size: .
J: TRBJ1-2
D: .
V: TRBV28
DNA: TGTGCCAGCAGTCTGCCTGGGGGGGTCGATGGCTACACCTTC
CDR3: CASSLPGGVDGYTF

size: .
J: TRBJ2-7
D: TRBD2
V: TRBV6-5
DNA: TGTGCCAGCAGTTACTCGTTAGCGGGGAATTACGAGCAGTACTTC
CDR3: CASSYSLAGNYEQYF

size: .
J: TRBJ1-1
D: .
V: TRBV12-3/TRBV12-4
DNA: TGTGCCAGCAGTGCGGGAGGGCGGACTGAAGCTTTCTTT
CDR3: CASSAGGRTEAFF

size: many
J: TRBJ2-7
D: .
V: TRBV3-1
DNA: TGTGCCAGCAGCCAAGGGGAGTACGAGCAGTACTTC
CDR3: CASSQGEYEQYF

size: .
J: TRBJ2-6
D: TRBD2
V: TRBV12-3/TRBV12-4
DNA: TGTGCCAGCAGTTTTAGGACTAGGTTCCCAGGGCCCAGCTCTGGGGCCAACGTCCTGACTTTC
CDR3: CASSFRTRFPGPSSGANVLTF

size: many
J: TRBJ2-5
D: TRBD2
V: TRBV10-3
DNA: TGTGCCATCAATAGCGGGGCTCAAGAGACCCAGTACTTC
CDR3: CAINSGAQETQYF

size: many
J: TRBJ2-3
D: .
V: TRBV24-1
DNA: TGTGCCACCAGTGATTTGGAGACAGATACGCAGTATTTT
CDR3: CATSDLETDTQYF

size: many
J: TRBJ2-7
D: .
V: TRBV12-3/TRBV12-4
DNA: TGTGCCAGCAGTTTTTCAGGGCCACTCGGCGAGCAGTACTTC
CDR3: CASSFSGPLGEQYF

size: many
J: TRBJ2-5
D: TRBD2
V: TRBV28
DNA: TGTGCCAGCAGTTTAAATCTACGGGCTAGCGGGAGGACGGAGACCCAGTACTTC
CDR3: CASSLNLRASGRTETQYF

size: many
J: TRBJ2-7
D: .
V: TRBV6-1
DNA: TGTGCCAGCAGTGCCGACTCCGGACAGTCCCTCTACGAGCAGTACTTC
CDR3: CASSADSGQSLYEQYF

size: many
J: TRBJ2-4
D: .
V: TRBV28
DNA: TGTGCCAGCAGTCTCCACAGGGGACTAGCCAAAAACATTCAGTACTTC
CDR3: CASSLHRGLAKNIQYF

size: many
J: TRBJ2-7
D: .
V: TRBV6-1
DNA: TGTGCCAGCAGCTCGGGGTTTATGGGCTACTACGAGCAGTACTTC
CDR3: CASSSGFMGYYEQYF

size: many
J: TRBJ2-7
D: .
V: TRBV12-3/TRBV12-4
DNA: TGTGCCAGCAGTTTTGGAGTTGGCGAGCAGTACTTC
CDR3: CASSFGVGEQYF

size: many
J: TRBJ1-5
D: .
V: TRBV7-2
DNA: TGTGCCAGCAGCTTGGGCACCGATAAAAATCAGCCCCAGCATTTT
CDR3: CASSLGTDKNQPQHF